This is a list of T cell receptor beta chains from one sample in a study of blood T cells in healthy people across ages. MiXCR, run by TCRdb on the 5' RACE reads, gives a single entry per CDR3 protein. The sample holds 800,000 or so distinct CDR3 sequences, 20% to 25% seen once. The sample was also linked to a second study, of T cells of mothers and their children.

Sample: blood. The receptors come from a boy aged 5 to 17 in good health. CDR3s include the opening cysteine and the closing phenylalanine or tryptophan. Fields, in order: D gene, J gene, clone size, V gene, CDR3 DNA, CDR3 protein. A D gene is named only where the DNA matches it firmly. The size field is filled for only some rows; it gives once, few, many or a size class.

>.|TRBJ2-5|many|TRBV6-1
TGTGCCAGCAGTCCAACAGGGCGGGAGACCCAGTACTTC
CASSPTGRETQYF
>.|TRBJ2-3|few|TRBV25-1
TGTGCCAGCAGTGTCATGGTCCGCTCTAGCACAGATACGCAGTATTTT
CASSVMVRSSTDTQYF
>.|TRBJ2-5|.|TRBV24-1
TGTGCCACCAGAGACTCGGGCCAAGAGACCCAGTACTTC
CATRDSGQETQYF
>.|TRBJ2-4|.|TRBV28
TGTGCCAGCAGTTTGGGACCTCTTACCCACTTTGCCAAAAACATTCAGTACTTC
CASSLGPLTHFAKNIQYF
>.|TRBJ2-1|.|TRBV20-1
TGCAGTGCTTCCACCGGATACGGTGGTGAGCAGTTCTTC
CSASTGYGGEQFF
>.|TRBJ2-5|many|TRBV29-1
TGCAGCGTAAACATCGGGACAAGGGGGACCCAGTACTTC
CSVNIGTRGTQYF
>TRBD2|TRBJ2-2|.|TRBV15
TGTGCCACCAGCAGAGGACTAGCTTCCGGGGAGCTGTTTTTT
CATSRGLASGELFF
>TRBD2|TRBJ2-7|many|TRBV5-4
TGTGCCAGCAGCTTAGGACTAGCGGGGGACGAGCAGTACTTC
CASSLGLAGDEQYF
>.|TRBJ2-5|.|TRBV12-3/TRBV12-4
TGTGCCAGCAGTTTCCGGGTTTTAGTTGAAGAGACCCAGTACTTC
CASSFRVLVEETQYF
>.|TRBJ2-4|many|TRBV9
TGTGCCAGCAGCGTAGAGGGATCGGGCAAAAACATTCAGTACTTC
CASSVEGSGKNIQYF
>.|TRBJ1-2|.|TRBV4-3
TGCGCCAGCAGCCAACTGCACCGGGACGGATATTACACCTTC
CASSQLHRDGYYTF
>TRBD2|TRBJ2-5|few|TRBV2
TGTGCCAGCAGGCCTCAGGGAGGGGTGGAGACCCAGTACTTC
CASRPQGGVETQYF
>.|TRBJ2-7|.|TRBV28
TGTGCCAGCAGTCCACTCCCGACAGGCACCTACGAGCAGTACTTC
CASSPLPTGTYEQYF
>.|TRBJ1-5|.|TRBV7-9
TGTGCCAGCACCGTGGGGGGCGATCAGCCCCAGCATTTT
CASTVGGDQPQHF
>.|TRBJ1-2|.|TRBV4-2
TGTGCCAGCAGCCCCCACAGGGAATCTAACTATGGCTACACCTTC
CASSPHRESNYGYTF
>.|TRBJ1-2|few|TRBV20-1
TGCAGTGCTAGAAGTGATCAGCGCCCTAACTATGGCTACACCTTC
CSARSDQRPNYGYTF
>.|TRBJ2-1|.|TRBV27
TGTGCCAGCAGTTTAAGGGGGGGGAATGAGCAGTTCTTC
CASSLRGGNEQFF
>TRBD1|TRBJ1-2|few|TRBV7-2
TGTGCCAGCAGCCCGAAGACAGGGGGCGGCTATGGCTACACCTTC
CASSPKTGGGYGYTF
>.|TRBJ2-1|few|TRBV6-2/TRBV6-3
TGTGCCAGCAGTTACTCGCGAACCAGCTCCTACAATGAGCAGTTCTTC
CASSYSRTSSYNEQFF
>TRBD1|TRBJ2-7|.|TRBV28
TGTGCCAGCAGTTTATGGGACAGGGGCCACGAGCAGTACTTC
CASSLWDRGHEQYF
>.|TRBJ2-1|many|TRBV11-2
TGTGCCAGCAGCCTCGAGGTGAATGAGCAGTTCTTC
CASSLEVNEQFF
>.|TRBJ1-1|few|TRBV29-1
TGCAGCGTTACCCGGGGGCTCACTGAAGCTTTCTTT
CSVTRGLTEAFF
>TRBD1|TRBJ2-3|few|TRBV11-2
TGTGCCAGCAGCTCCCGAGGGGGCCCCACAGATACGCAGTATTTT
CASSSRGGPTDTQYF
>.|TRBJ2-1|.|TRBV7-2
TGTGCCAGCAGCTTCCGCACAGAATACAATGAGCAGTTCTTC
CASSFRTEYNEQFF
>TRBD1|TRBJ1-5|.|TRBV7-2
TGTGCCAGCAGCTATGGAGACAGGGGGCTCCAGCCCCAGCATTTT
CASSYGDRGLQPQHF
>.|TRBJ2-5|.|TRBV29-1
TGCAGCGGTGCCCACGTGGGGAGGGGGGAGACCCAGTACTTC
CSGAHVGRGETQYF
>.|TRBJ2-7|.|TRBV7-9
TGTGCCAGCAGCGACGACACGTATAGCTACGAGCAGTACTTC
CASSDDTYSYEQYF
>.|TRBJ2-4|.|TRBV28
TGTGCCAGCAGTTTATCTACAGGGAATTGGGCCAAAAACATTCAGTACTTC
CASSLSTGNWAKNIQYF
>TRBD1|TRBJ2-7|few|TRBV29-1
TGCAGCGTGGCCTCCCGGGACAGGGGGAGCCTACACCGGGGGGAGCAGTACTTC
CSVASRDRGSLHRGEQYF
>.|TRBJ2-7|.|TRBV11-2
TGTGCCAGCAGGGAGGGCAGGTGGCTCGACGAGCAGTACTTC
CASREGRWLDEQYF
>.|TRBJ2-3|.|TRBV12-3/TRBV12-4
TGTGCCAGCAAGAGGACCAGCACAGATACGCAGTATTTT
CASKRTSTDTQYF
>.|TRBJ2-5|few|TRBV6-5
TGTGCCAGCAGTAGAGGAGAGACCCGGTACTTC
CASSRGETRYF
>.|TRBJ2-1|.|TRBV2
TGTGCCAGCAGTGGGGGCCGGATTACCAACAATGAGCAGTTCTTC
CASSGGRITNNEQFF
>.|TRBJ2-5|.|TRBV2
TGTGCCAGCAGTGAGAAAACCCCGGAGACCCAGTACTTC
CASSEKTPETQYF
>.|TRBJ2-1|many|TRBV20-1
TGCAGTGCTAGTGGGGATATATACAATGAGCAGTTCTTC
CSASGDIYNEQFF
>.|TRBJ2-1|few|TRBV20-1
TGCAGTGCTAGGTATCAAACTGGTGAGCAGTTCTTC
CSARYQTGEQFF
>.|TRBJ2-5|.|TRBV29-1
TGCAGCGTTGAAGAATCCTACAGCCAAGAGACCCAGTACTTC
CSVEESYSQETQYF
>TRBD2|TRBJ2-1|.|TRBV2
TGTGCCAGCATCCGGAGCGGGACGTACAATGAGCAGTTCTTC
CASIRSGTYNEQFF
>.|TRBJ2-5|few|TRBV6-5
TGTGCCAGCAGTTACAGAAGAGCTACAGGGTTGGGAGAGACCCAGTACTTC
CASSYRRATGLGETQYF
>TRBD2|TRBJ2-7|.|TRBV28
TGTGCCAGCAGGGATCTAGCGGGAGGCCCCTACGGGCAGTACTTC
CASRDLAGGPYGQYF
>.|TRBJ2-1|few|TRBV24-1
TGTGCCACCAGTGATCCCTTAATAGACTCCTACAATGAGCAGTTCTTC
CATSDPLIDSYNEQFF
>.|TRBJ2-3|.|TRBV7-3
TGTGCCAGCAGCTTAACTGACGGGGGCCGCACAGATACGCAGTATTTT
CASSLTDGGRTDTQYF
>.|TRBJ2-7|.|TRBV20-1
TGCAGTGCTAGACCCCAAGGGGAGCAGTACTTC
CSARPQGEQYF
>TRBD2|TRBJ2-1|.|TRBV3-1
TGTGCCAGCAGCCAAGATGGAGGTAGCGGGAGAAATGAGCAGTTCTTC
CASSQDGGSGRNEQFF
>.|TRBJ1-5|few|TRBV27
TGTGCCAGCAGTTTGGGCGGGGTCCGCAATCAGCCCCAGCATTTT
CASSLGGVRNQPQHF